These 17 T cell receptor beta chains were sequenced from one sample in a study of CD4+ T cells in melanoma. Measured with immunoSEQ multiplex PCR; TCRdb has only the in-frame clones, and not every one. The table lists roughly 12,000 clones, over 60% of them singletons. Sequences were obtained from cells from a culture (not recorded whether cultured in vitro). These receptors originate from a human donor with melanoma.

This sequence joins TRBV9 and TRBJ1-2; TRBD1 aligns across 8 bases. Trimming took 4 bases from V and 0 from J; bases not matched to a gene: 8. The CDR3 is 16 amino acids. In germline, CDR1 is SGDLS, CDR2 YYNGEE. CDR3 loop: CASSSGQVYANYGYTF. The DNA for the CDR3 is TGTGCCAGCAGCTCGGGACAGGTCTACGCTAACTATGGCTACACCTTC.

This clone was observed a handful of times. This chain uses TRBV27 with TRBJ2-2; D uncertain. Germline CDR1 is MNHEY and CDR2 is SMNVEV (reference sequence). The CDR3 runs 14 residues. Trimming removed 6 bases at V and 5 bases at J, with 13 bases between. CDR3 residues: CASSVRVKTGELFF. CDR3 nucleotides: TGTGCCAGCAGCGTACGGGTTAAAACCGGGGAGCTGTTTTTT.

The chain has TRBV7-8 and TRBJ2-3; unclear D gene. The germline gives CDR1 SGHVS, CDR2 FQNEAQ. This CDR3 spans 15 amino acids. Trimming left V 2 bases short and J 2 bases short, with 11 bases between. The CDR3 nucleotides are TGTGCCAGCAGCTTACGGGCCAGTTACACAGATACGCAGTATTTT. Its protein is CASSLRASYTDTQYF.

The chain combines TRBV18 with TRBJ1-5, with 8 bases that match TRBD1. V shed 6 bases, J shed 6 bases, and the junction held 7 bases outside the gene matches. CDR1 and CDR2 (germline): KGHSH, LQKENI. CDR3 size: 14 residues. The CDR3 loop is CASSESGGGQPQHF. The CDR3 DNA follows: TGTGCCAGCTCCGAATCAGGGGGCGGTCAGCCCCAGCATTTT.

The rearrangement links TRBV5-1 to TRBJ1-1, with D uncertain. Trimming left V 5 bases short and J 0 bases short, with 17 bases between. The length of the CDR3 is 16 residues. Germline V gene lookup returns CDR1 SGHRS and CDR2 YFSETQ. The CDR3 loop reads CASSLSPGSMNTEAFF. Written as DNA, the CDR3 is TGCGCCAGCAGTTTAAGTCCGGGGAGCATGAACACTGAAGCTTTCTTT.

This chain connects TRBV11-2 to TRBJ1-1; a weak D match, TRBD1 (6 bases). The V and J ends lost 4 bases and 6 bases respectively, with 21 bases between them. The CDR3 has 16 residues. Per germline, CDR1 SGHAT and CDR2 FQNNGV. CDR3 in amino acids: CASSSPVIGTPPEAFF. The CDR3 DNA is TGTGCCAGCAGCTCGCCTGTCATAGGGACACCCCCTGAAGCTTTCTTT.

The CDR3 coding sequence is TGTGCCACCAGCAGACCAGGGGGCTTATCCTACGAGCAGTACTTC. Amino acids: CATSRPGGLSYEQYF. The chain combines TRBV15 with TRBJ2-7; 8 nucleotides agree with TRBD1. Trimming cost V 2 bases and J 1 base; bases outside gene matches: 4. Germline CDR1 and CDR2: LNHNV and YYDKDF (reference sequence). The length of the CDR3 is 15 residues.

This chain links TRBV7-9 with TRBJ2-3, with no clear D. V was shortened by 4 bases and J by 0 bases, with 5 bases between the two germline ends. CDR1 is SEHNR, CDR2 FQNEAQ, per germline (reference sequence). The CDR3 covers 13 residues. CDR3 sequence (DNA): TGTGCCAGCAGCTCGTACAGCACAGATACGCAGTATTTT. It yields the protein CASSSYSTDTQYF.

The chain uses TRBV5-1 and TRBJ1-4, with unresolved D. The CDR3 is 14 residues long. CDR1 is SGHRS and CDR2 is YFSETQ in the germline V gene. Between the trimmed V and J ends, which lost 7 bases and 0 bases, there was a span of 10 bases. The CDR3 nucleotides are TGCGCCAGCTCTTACCTTGCAACTAATGAAAAACTGTTTTTT. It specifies CASSYLATNEKLFF.

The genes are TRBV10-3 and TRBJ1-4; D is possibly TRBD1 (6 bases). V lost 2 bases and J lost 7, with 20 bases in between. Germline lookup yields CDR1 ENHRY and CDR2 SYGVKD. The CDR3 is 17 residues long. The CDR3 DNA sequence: TGTGCCATCAGTGAGGGGGACATATTAAGCTTTGGTGAAAAACTGTTTTTT. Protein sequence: CAISEGDILSFGEKLFF.

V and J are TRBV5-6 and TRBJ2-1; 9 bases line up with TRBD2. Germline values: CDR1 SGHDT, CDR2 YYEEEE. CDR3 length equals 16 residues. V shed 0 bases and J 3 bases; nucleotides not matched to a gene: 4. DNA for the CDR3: TGTGCCAGCAGCTTGGCGGGCGGGGGGGGCTACAATGAGCAGTTCTTC. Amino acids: CASSLAGGGGYNEQFF.

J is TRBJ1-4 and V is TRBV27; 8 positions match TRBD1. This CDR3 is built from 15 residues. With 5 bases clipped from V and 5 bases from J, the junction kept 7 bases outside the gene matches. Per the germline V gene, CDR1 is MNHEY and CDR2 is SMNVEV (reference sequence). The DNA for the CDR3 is TGTGCCAGCAGTCCCCGGACAGGGAGGAATGAAAAACTGTTTTTT. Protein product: CASSPRTGRNEKLFF.

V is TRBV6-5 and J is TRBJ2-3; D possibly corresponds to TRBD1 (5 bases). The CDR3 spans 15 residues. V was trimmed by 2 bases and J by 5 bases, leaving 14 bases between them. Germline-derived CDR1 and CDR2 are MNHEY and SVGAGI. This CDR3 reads CASSYQGATGDTQYF. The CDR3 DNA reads TGTGCCAGCAGTTACCAAGGGGCGACTGGAGATACGCAGTATTTT.

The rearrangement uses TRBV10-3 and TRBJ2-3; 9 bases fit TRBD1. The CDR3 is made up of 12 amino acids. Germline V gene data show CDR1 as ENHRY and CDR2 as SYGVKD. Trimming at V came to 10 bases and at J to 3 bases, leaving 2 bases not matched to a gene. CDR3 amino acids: CATGTGTDTQYF. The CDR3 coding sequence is TGTGCCACTGGGACAGGGACAGATACGCAGTATTTT.

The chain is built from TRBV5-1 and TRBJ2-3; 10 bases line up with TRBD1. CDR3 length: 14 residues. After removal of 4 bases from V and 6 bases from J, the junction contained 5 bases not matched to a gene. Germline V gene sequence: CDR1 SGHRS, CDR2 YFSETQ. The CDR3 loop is CASSGQGGTDTQYF. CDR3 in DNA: TGCGCCAGCAGCGGACAGGGGGGTACGGATACGCAGTATTTT.

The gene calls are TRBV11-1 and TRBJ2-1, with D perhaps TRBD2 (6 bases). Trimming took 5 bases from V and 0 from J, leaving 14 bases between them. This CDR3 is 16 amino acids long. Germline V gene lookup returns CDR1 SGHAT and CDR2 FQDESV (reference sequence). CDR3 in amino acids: CASSPRDSSSYNEQFF. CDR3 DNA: TGTGCCAGCAGCCCCAGGGACTCGAGCTCCTACAATGAGCAGTTCTTC.

The CDR3 loop is CASSLFTSSYEQYF. CDR3 in DNA: TGTGCCAGCAGCCTATTCACGAGCTCCTACGAGCAGTACTTC. The chain has TRBV11-2 and TRBJ2-7; unclear D gene. Germline assignment: CDR1 SGHAT and CDR2 FQNNGV. Trimming removed 5 bases from V and 0 bases from J, with 11 bases in between. The CDR3 is made up of 14 amino acids.